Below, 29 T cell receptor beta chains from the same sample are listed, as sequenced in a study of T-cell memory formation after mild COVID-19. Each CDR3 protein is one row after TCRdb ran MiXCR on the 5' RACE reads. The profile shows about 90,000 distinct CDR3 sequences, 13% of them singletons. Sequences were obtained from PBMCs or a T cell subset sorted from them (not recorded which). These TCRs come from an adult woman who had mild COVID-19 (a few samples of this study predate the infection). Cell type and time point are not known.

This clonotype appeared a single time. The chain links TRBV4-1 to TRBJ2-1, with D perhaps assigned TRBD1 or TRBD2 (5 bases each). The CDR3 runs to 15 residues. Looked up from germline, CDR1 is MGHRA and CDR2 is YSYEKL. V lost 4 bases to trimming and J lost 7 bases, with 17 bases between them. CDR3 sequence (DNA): TGCGCCAGCAGCCGCCCGGGACGCCGGAAGAATGAGCAGTTCTTC. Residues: CASSRPGRRKNEQFF.

The chain's CDR3 is CASSGRVSLYEQFF. The DNA of the CDR3 is TGTGCCAGCAGTGGAAGGGTCTCGCTTTATGAGCAGTTCTTC. The rearrangement links TRBV9 to TRBJ2-1; D ambiguous. CDR1 is SGDLS and CDR2 is YYNGEE in the germline V gene. This CDR3 has 14 residues. V lost 5 bases to trimming and J lost 8 bases, with 17 bases between them.

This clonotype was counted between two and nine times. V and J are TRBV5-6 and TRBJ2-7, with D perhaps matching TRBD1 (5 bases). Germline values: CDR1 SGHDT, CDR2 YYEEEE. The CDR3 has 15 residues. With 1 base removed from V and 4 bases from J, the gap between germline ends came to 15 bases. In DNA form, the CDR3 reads TGTGCCAGCAGCTTGCAGGGTAGCCCCGGATACGAGCAGTACTTC. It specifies CASSLQGSPGYEQYF.

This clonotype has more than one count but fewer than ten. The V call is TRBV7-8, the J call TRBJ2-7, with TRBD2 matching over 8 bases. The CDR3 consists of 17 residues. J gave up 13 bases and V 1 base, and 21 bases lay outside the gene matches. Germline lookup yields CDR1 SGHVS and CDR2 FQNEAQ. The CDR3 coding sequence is TGTGCCAGCAGCTTAGACCGCTCCGGGAGGGACGTTTCCTCGGTATACTTC. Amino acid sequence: CASSLDRSGRDVSSVYF.

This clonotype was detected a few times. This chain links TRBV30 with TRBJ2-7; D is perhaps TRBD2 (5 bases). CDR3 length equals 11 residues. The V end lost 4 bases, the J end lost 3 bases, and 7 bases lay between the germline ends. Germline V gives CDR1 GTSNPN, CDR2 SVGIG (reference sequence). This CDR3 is CAWTRDYEQYF. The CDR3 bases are TGTGCCTGGACGAGGGACTACGAGCAGTACTTC.

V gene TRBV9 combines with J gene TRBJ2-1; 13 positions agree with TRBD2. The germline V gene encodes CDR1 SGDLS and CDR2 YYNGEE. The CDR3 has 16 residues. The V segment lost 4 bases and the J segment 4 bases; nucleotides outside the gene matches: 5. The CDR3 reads CASSSPGLAGYNEQFF. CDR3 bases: TGTGCCAGCAGCTCACCGGGACTAGCGGGGTACAATGAGCAGTTCTTC.

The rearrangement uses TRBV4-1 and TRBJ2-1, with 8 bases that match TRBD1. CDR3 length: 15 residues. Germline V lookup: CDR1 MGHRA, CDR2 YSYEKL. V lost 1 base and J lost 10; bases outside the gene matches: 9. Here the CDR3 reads CASSQGQGNAREQFF. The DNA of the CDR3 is TGCGCCAGCAGCCAAGGACAGGGGAACGCTAGGGAGCAGTTCTTC.

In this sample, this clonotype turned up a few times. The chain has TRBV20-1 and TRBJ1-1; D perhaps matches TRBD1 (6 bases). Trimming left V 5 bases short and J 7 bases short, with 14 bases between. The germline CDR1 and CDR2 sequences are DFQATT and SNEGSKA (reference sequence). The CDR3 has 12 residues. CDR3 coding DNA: TGCAGTGCTCGCCGGGGGGCTAATGAAGCTTTCTTT. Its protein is CSARRGANEAFF.

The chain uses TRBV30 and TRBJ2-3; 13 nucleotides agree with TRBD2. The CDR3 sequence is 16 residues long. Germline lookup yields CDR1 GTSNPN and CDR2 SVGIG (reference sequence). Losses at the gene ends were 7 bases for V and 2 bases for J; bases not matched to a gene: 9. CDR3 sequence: CASTSGGRHLTDTQYF. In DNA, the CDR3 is TGTGCCTCGACTAGCGGGGGGCGTCACCTCACAGATACGCAGTATTTT.

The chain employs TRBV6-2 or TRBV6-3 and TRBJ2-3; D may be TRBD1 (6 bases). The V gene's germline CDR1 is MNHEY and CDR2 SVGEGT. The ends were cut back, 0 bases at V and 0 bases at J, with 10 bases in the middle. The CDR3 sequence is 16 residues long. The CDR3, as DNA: TGTGCCAGCAGTTACTCGTTGGGGGCAAGCACAGATACGCAGTATTTT. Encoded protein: CASSYSLGASTDTQYF.

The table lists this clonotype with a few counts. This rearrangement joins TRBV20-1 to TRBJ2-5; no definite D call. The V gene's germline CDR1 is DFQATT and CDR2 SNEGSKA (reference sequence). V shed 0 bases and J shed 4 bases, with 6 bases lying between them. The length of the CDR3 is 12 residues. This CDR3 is CSARDYRETQYF. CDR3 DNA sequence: TGCAGTGCTAGAGACTATCGAGAGACCCAGTACTTC.

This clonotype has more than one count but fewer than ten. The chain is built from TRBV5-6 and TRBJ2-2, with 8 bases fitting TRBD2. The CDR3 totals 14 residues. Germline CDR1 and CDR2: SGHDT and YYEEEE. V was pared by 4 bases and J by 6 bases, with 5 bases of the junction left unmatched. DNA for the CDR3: TGTGCCAGCAGCACCGGACTAGCCCCCGGGGAGCTGTTTTTT. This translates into CASSTGLAPGELFF.

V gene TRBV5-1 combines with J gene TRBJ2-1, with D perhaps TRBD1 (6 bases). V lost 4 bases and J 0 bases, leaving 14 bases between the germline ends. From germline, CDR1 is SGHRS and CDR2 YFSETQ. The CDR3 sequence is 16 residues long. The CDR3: CASSLTGASSYNEQFF. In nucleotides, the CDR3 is TGCGCCAGCAGCCTGACAGGAGCTAGCTCCTACAATGAGCAGTTCTTC.

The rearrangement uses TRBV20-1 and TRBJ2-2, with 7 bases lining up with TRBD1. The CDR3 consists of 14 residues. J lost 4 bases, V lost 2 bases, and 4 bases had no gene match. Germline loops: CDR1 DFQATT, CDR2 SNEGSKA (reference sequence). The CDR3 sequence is CSARHQGVTGELFF. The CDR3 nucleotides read TGCAGTGCTAGACATCAGGGGGTCACCGGGGAGCTGTTTTTT.

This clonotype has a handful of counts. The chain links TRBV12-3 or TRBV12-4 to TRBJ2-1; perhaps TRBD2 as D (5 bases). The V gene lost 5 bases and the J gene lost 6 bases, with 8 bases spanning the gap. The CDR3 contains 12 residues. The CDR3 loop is CASSVTSNEQFF. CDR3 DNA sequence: TGTGCCAGCAGTGTAACTAGCAATGAGCAGTTCTTC.

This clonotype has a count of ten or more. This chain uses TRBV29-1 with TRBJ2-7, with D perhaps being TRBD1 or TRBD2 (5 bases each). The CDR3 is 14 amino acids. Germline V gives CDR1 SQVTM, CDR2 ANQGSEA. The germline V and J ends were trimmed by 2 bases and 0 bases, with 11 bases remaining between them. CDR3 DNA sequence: TGCAGCGTTGAAACAGAGGGGTCCTCCTACGAGCAGTACTTC. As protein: CSVETEGSSYEQYF.

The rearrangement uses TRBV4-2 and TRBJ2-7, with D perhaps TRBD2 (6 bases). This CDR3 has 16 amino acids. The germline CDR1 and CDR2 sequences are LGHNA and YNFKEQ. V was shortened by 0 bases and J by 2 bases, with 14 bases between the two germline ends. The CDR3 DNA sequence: TGTGCCAGCAGCCAAGATGGACTAAGCGTTACCTACGAGCAGTACTTC. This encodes CASSQDGLSVTYEQYF.

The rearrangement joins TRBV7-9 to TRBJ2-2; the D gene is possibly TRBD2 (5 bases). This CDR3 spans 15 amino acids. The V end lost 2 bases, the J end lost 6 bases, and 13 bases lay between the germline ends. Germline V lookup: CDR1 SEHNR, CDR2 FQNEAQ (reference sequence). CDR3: CASSLRVERPGELFF. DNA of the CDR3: TGTGCCAGCAGCTTAAGAGTGGAGCGGCCCGGGGAGCTGTTTTTT.

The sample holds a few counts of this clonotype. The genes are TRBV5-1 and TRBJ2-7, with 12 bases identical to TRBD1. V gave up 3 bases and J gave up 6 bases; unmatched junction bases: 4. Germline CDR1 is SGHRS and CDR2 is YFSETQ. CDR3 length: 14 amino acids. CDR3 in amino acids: CASSWGTGGTEQYF. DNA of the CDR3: TGCGCCAGCAGCTGGGGGACAGGGGGCACCGAGCAGTACTTC.

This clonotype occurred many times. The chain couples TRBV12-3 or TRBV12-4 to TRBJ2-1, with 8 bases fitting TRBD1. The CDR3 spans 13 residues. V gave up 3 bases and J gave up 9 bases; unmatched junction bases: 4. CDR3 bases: TGTGCCAGCAGTTTTGGACAGGGTGGTGAGCAGTTCTTC. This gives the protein CASSFGQGGEQFF.

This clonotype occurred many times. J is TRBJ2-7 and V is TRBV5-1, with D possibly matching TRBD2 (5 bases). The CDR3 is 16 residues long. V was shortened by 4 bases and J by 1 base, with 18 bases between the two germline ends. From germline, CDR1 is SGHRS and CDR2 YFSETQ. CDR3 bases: TGCGCCAGCAGCCCTGCTGGACTCAAAGGGTCCTACGAGCAGTACTTC. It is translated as CASSPAGLKGSYEQYF.

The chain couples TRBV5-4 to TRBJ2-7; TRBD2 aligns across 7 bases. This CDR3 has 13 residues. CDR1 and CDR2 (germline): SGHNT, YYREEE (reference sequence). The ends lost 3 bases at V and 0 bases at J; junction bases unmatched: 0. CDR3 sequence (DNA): TGTGCCAGCAGCTCGGGGGGCTCCTACGAGCAGTACTTC. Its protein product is CASSSGGSYEQYF.

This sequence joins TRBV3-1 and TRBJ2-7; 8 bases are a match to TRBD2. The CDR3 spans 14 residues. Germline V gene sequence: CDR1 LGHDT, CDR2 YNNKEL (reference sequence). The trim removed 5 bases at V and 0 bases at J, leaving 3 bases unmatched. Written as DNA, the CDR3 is TGTGCCAGCAGCACTAGCGGAAACTCCTACGAGCAGTACTTC. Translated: CASSTSGNSYEQYF.

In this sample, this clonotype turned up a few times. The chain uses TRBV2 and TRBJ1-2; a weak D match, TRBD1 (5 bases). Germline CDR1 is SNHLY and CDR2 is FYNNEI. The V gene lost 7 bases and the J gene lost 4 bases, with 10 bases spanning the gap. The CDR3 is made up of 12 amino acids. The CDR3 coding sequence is TGTGCCAGCATAGGGGAGCTCTATGGCTACACCTTC. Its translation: CASIGELYGYTF.

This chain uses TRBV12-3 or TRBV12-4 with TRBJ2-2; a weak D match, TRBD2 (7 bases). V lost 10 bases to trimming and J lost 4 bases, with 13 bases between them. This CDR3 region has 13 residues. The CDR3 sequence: CATGGPFTGELFF. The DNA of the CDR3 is TGTGCCACCGGGGGGCCTTTCACCGGGGAGCTGTTTTTT.

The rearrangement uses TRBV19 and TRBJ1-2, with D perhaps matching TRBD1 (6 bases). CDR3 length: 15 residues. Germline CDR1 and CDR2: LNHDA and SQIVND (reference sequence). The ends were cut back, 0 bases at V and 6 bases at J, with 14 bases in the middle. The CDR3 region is CASSIDSSPGDGYTF. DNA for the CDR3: TGTGCCAGTAGTATAGATAGCTCACCAGGGGATGGCTACACCTTC. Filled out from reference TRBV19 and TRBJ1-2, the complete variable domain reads DGGITQSPKYLFRKEGQNVTLSCEQNLNHDAMYWYRQDPGQGLRLIYYSQIVNDFQKGDIAEGYSVSREKKESFPLTVTSAQKNPTAFYLCASSIDSSPGDGYTFGSGTRLTVV.

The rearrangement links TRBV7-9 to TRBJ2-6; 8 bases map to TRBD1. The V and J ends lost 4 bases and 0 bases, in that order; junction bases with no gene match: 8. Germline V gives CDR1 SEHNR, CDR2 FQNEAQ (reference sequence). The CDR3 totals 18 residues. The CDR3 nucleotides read TGTGCCAGCAGCTCCCCCGGGACAGGACCCTCTGGGGCCAACGTCCTGACTTTC. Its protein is CASSSPGTGPSGANVLTF. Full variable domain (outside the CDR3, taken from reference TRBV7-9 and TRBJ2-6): DTGVSQNPRHKITKRGQNVTFRCDPISEHNRLYWYRQTLGQGPEFLTYFQNEAQLEKSRLLSDRFSAERPKGSFSTLEIQRTEQGDSAMYLCASSSPGTGPSGANVLTFGAGSRLTVL.

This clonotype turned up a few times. CDR3 DNA sequence: TGTGCCAGCAGCCCGCGGACTAGCGGGAGTCTTGTTGATGAGCAGTTCTTC. Amino acids: CASSPRTSGSLVDEQFF. The chain is built from TRBV7-8 and TRBJ2-1; 13 nucleotides align to TRBD2. CDR3 length equals 17 residues. The germline CDR1 and CDR2 sequences are SGHVS and FQNEAQ. Trimming removed 5 bases from V and 8 bases from J; junction bases left unmatched: 12.

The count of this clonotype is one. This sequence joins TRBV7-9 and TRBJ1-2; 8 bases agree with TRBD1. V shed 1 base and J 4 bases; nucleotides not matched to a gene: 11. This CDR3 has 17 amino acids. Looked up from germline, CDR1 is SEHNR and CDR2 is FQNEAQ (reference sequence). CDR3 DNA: TGTGCCAGCAGCTTAGACGCCCTGGACAGGGTTGTCTATGGCTACACCTTC. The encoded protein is CASSLDALDRVVYGYTF.